This T cell receptor beta chain was identified in a study of blood T cell repertoires in COVID-19 (dated by TCRdb to the early 2020s). As for the study more broadly: Collaborator samples came from the United States, Italy and Spain and covered acute and convalescent phases of COVID-19. The prospective study material was composed of cDNA or gDNA derived from T cells, B-cell-depleted T cells, or PBMCs. Subjects who had been exposed to COVID-19, were actively infected with it, or had recovered from it provided the deeply sampled blood TCRbeta repertoires that made up the dataset. The repertoires were released in a freely available public database intended as a resource for research on the immune response to SARS-CoV-2. Samples came from the ongoing ImmuneRACE study (first 160 participants) plus 1,254 subjects from 6 global collaborators. A de-identified subject ID, COVID-19 status, age in years and sex were almost always included in the sample metadata. HLA class I and class II types, where available, came from metadata supplied by the sample provider rather than from assay-based typing.

Beyond this particular receptor, the publication reports: The quantity of clinical and demographic metadata differed by source and by participant and was supplied without curation.

TCRbeta CDR3 regions were amplified from genomic DNA by means of the immunoSEQ Assay, a bias-controlled multiplex PCR. On the study's bioinformatics: The number of nucleated cells in each sample was estimated from the amplification of reference gene primers within the assay. To quantify the absolute abundance of each unique TCRbeta CDR3 rearrangement, sequence reads were collapsed and filtered. For each sample, productive Simpson clonality was calculated as the square root of Simpson's diversity index across productive rearrangements. Entries here come from immuneACCESS through TCRdb and include only in-frame sequences with V and J called. Some clones fail to appear in such tables; in the studies checked, an unresolved V gene covers under half of the shortfall, and the cause of the remainder is unknown. For V, J and clone size, that table is used; D and trimming come from the DNA. This sample has about 130,000 clones in its table, and roughly four fifths of those were observed once. Clones ranked in the top ten supply 11% of the sample.

With regard to this clone: The clone's antigen remains unknown. Within one base of it there is no much larger clone, and no base qualities were kept.

Each collaborating institution followed its own protocols to collect whole blood in K2EDTA tubes. For TCRbeta analysis, collaborators shipped samples as frozen whole blood, isolated PBMCs, or DNA extracted from either of those sample types. Clipping removes 4 bases from V and 3 bases from J, with 1 as the unmatched junction base count. From a lookup of the germline V gene, CDR1 and CDR2 are SQVTM and ANQGSEA. The CDR3, from cysteine to phenylalanine, totals 12 residues. The entry retains the CDR3 DNA only, 36 bases that are in frame from base 1. The TCR comes from a human donor in a cohort sampled during active COVID-19. Sequenced: peripheral blood. The chain is made from TRBV29-1 and TRBJ2-5, with 8 bases matching TRBD2. This receptor has the CDR3 CSVGTSKETQYF. The sequence in DNA is TGCAGCGTTGGGACTAGCAAAGAGACCCAGTACTTC.